This T cell receptor beta chain originates from a study of blood T cell repertoires in COVID-19. Study details: Some COVID-19 samples were acute and others convalescent; all came from the United States, Italy and Spain. T cells, B-cell-depleted T cells, or PBMCs supplied cDNA or gDNA.

The CDR3 extends over 16 amino acids. V was shortened by 0 bases and J by 1 base, with 16 bases between the two germline ends. CDR1 GTSNPN and CDR2 SVGIG come from the germline V gene (reference sequence). In the original processing: Reference gene primers were amplified, and this amplification served to estimate nucleated cell counts. Sequencing used immunoSEQ multiplex PCR; TCRdb keeps in-frame clones, though not all of them. That table furnishes V, J and clone size, whereas the DNA furnished D and trimming. The sample includes 120,000 or so clones, around three quarters of them seen just once. This clone came up once.

The sequenced sample was peripheral blood. The sequence derives from a woman between 70 and 85 years old with acute or convalescent COVID-19. The chain links TRBV30 to TRBJ2-7; D is unclear. In DNA form, the CDR3 reads TGTGCCTGGAGTGTAACGGGTGGCGGATTTTCCTACGAGCAGTACTTC. This gives the protein CAWSVTGGGFSYEQYF.